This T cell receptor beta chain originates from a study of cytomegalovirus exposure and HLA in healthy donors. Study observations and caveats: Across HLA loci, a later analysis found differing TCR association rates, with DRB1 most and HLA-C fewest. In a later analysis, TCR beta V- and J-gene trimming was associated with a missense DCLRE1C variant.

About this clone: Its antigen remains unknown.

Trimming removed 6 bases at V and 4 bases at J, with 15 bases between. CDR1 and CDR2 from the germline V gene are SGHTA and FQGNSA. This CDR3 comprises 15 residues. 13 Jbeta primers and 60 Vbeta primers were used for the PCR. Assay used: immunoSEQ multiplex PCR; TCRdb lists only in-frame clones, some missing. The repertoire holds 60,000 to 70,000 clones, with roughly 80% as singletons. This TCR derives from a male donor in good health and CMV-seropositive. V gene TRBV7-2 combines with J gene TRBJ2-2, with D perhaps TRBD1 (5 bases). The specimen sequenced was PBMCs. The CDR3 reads CASRMRQGGTGELFF. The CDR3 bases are TGTGCCAGCAGAATGAGGCAGGGTGGCACCGGGGAGCTGTTTTTT. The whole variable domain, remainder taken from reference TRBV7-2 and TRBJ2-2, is GAGVSQSPSNKVTEKGKDVELRCDPISGHTALYWYRQSLGQGLEFLIYFQGNSAPDKSGLPSDRFSAERTGGSVSTLTIQRTQQEDSAVYLCASRMRQGGTGELFFGEGSRLTVL.